The text below deals with one T cell receptor beta chain. What it recognizes is unknown. Measured with immunoSEQ multiplex PCR; TCRdb has only the in-frame clones, and not every one. Found here are roughly 20,000 clones, approximately 83% of them singletons; the top ten hold about an eighth. Positive selection using magnetic beads isolated the CD4+ and CD8+ cells (purity was checked by flow cytometry). The CDR3 runs 15 residues. After removal of 4 bases from V and 4 bases from J, the junction contained 5 bases not matched to a gene. Germline loops: CDR1 SGDLS, CDR2 YYNGEE. These data come from a study of somatic mutations in cytotoxic T cells in rheumatoid arthritis. Study-wide points: The largest CD8+ clone made up over 20% of CD8+ cells in 8 of 65 patients. Rheumatoid arthritis patients showed CD8+ clonality increasing with age, unlike healthy controls.

V gene TRBV9 combines with J gene TRBJ1-4; 9 nucleotides line up with TRBD1. Sequenced input: CD8+ T cells sorted from blood. This clonotype was sampled from an adult with rheumatoid arthritis. The CDR3, as DNA: TGTGCCAGCAGCACCGGGACAGGGAATAATGAAAAACTGTTTTTT. Translated: CASSTGTGNNEKLFF.